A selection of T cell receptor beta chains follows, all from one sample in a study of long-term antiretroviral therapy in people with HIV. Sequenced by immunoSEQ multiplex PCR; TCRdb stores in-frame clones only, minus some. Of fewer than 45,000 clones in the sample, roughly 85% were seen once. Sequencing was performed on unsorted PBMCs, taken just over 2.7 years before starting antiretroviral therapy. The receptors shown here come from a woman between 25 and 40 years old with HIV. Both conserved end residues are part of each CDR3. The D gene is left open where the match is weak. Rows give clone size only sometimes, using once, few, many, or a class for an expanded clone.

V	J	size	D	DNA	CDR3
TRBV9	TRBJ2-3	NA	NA	TGTGCCAGCAGCACGAGGGTGACAGGAAACACAGATACGCAGTATTTT	CASSTRVTGNTDTQYF
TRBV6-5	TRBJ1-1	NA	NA	TGTGCCAGCAGGGAACAGGAATTGAACACTGAAGCTTTCTTT	CASREQELNTEAFF
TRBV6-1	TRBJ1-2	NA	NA	TGTGCCAGCAGTGAAGGGTCGATATATGGCTACACCTTC	CASSEGSIYGYTF
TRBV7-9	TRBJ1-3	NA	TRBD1	TGTGCCAGCATTGGCAGGGGGAGAAACACCATATATTTT	CASIGRGRNTIYF
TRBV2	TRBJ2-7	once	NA	TGTGCCAGCCAAAACGGGGGAGTAGCCTTCTACGAGCAGTACTTC	CASQNGGVAFYEQYF
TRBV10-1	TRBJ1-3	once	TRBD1	TGCGCCAGCAGTGAGGGCAGGGGGATACCTGGAAACACCATATATTTT	CASSEGRGIPGNTIYF
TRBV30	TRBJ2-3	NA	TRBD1	TGTGCCTGGAGTGGGAGTGGGACAGGGGGCACAGATACGCAGTATTTT	CAWSGSGTGGTDTQYF
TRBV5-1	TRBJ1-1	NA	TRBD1	TGCGCCAGCAGCTTGCAAGGGGGCACAGTGGCTGAAGCTTTCTTT	CASSLQGGTVAEAFF
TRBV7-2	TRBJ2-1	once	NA	TGTGCCAGCAGCTTAATGGTCGCTGGCGGTGAGCAGTTCTTC	CASSLMVAGGEQFF
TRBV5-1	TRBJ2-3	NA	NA	TGCGCCAGCAGCTATGGCCGAAGGACCACAGATACGCAGTATTTT	CASSYGRRTTDTQYF
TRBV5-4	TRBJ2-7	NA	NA	TGTGCCAGCAGCTTGTTTAGCAGGAGCTCCTACGAGCAGTACTTC	CASSLFSRSSYEQYF
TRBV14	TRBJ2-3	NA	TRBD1	TGTGCCAGCAGCCTTCAAAGCGAACCTCGACAGGGGATAACTATGGATACGCAGTATTTT	CASSLQSEPRQGITMDTQYF
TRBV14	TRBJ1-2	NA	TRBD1	TGTGCCAGCAGCCAAGGACTGACAGGGGGCCTATTCACAGAATACTATGGCTACACCTTC	CASSQGLTGGLFTEYYGYTF
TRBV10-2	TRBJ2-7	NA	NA	TGCGCCAGCAGCAACCAGGCTTACGAGCAGTACTTC	CASSNQAYEQYF
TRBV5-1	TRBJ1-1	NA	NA	TGCGCCAGCACCCACACGGAGCCAGGGGCAACTGAAGCTTTCTTT	CASTHTEPGATEAFF
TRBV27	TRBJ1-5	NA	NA	TGTGCCAGCAGCCATGGACAGCCTCCCCATCAGCCCCAGCATTTT	CASSHGQPPHQPQHF
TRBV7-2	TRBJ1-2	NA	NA	TGTGCCAGCAGCTTAGCTCCAGGTCCCTATGGCTACACCTTC	CASSLAPGPYGYTF
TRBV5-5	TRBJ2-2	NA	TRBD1	TGTGCCAGCAGCTTTATACCGGGACAGGGGACCGGGGAGCTGTTTTTT	CASSFIPGQGTGELFF
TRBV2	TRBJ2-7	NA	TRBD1	TGTGCCACAGGAATTACAGGGGGCTCCTACGAGCAGTACTTC	CATGITGGSYEQYF
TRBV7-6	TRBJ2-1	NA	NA	TGTGCCAGCAGCTCTTTGGCGGCGACCTACAATGAGCAGTTCTTC	CASSSLAATYNEQFF
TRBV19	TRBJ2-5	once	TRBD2	TGTGCCAGTAGAAGCGGGGACTATAAAGAGACCCAGTACTTC	CASRSGDYKETQYF
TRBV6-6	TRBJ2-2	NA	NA	TGTGCCAGCAGTTACAGCCTATTCCTCGGGGAGCTGTTTTTT	CASSYSLFLGELFF
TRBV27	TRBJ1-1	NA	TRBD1	TGTGCCAGCAGTAGGGACAGGGGACCGGCTTTCTTT	CASSRDRGPAFF
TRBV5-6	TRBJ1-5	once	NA	TGTGCCAGCAGCTTGGGGGTGGGCCAGATACAGCCCCAGCATTTT	CASSLGVGQIQPQHF
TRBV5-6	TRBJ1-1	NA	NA	TGTGCCAGCACCCAGTGGGGGTTATGGGGGAACACTGAAGCTTTCTTT	CASTQWGLWGNTEAFF
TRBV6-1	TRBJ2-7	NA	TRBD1	TGTGCCAGCAGTGCGGGACAGGGGGGGGACGAGCAGTACTTC	CASSAGQGGDEQYF
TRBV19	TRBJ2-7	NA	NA	TGTGCCAGTAGTATAGTCGCGCGGCAGGACCTCTACGAGCAGTACTTC	CASSIVARQDLYEQYF